Given below is one T cell receptor (beta chain) in context. As yet, its antigen is unknown. The CDR3 runs to 14 residues. CDR1 is LGHNA and CDR2 is YSLEER in the germline V gene. Unmatched junction bases numbered 3, after V lost 1 base and J lost 5 bases. This specimen comes from a study of OX40 agonist ivuxolimab in advanced cancers. Study observations and caveats: At 0.1 to 3.0 mg/kg, CD4+ and CD8+ blood T cells expanded clonally by week 6. Compared with CD4+, CD8+ T cells on average had more expanded clones. Also showing low normalized T-cell clonal expansion were some of the nonresponders.

Here immunoSEQ multiplex PCR was the method, and the copy in TCRdb shows in-frame clones only, minus some. The repertoire holds roughly 81,000 clones, with 94% as singletons. A history of autoimmune disease or systemic immunosuppression excluded patients. The material was CD4+ or CD8+ T cells sorted from blood, obtained in a trial of the OX40 agonist ivuxolimab. This sequence originates from an adult with an advanced solid tumor such as melanoma, head and neck, liver or kidney cancer. The chain combines TRBV4-3 with TRBJ2-3, with 7 bases lining up with TRBD2. The chain's CDR3 is CASSQASGGDTQYF. The CDR3 coding sequence is TGCGCCAGCAGCCAAGCGTCGGGGGGAGATACGCAGTATTTT.